Below are 24 T cell receptor beta chains sequenced from a single sample in a study of vaccination and CD4 T cells after COVID-19. Documented treatment: approximately 10-day PBMC culture with coronavirus spike peptide pools or control peptides (ViraFEST assay). These TCRs are of unknown antigen specificity. Once obtained from cultured CD4+ T cells, the DNA was sequenced using the Oncomine TCR Beta short-read assay. TCRdb fed the PCR reads into MiXCR, producing one record per CDR3 protein. The data hold some 26,000 distinct CDR3 sequences, with around 66% observed a single time. The material was CD4+ T cells from blood, cultured in vitro, obtained after SARS-CoV-2 vaccination. These receptors were obtained from a human donor who received a COVID-19 vaccine.

The chain has TRBV7-8 and TRBJ1-5, with 7 bases lining up with TRBD1. The V gene's germline CDR1 is SGHVS and CDR2 FQNEAQ. CDR3 length equals 15 residues. Losses at the gene ends were 5 bases for V and 10 bases for J; bases not matched to a gene: 14. The CDR3 DNA reads TGTGCCAGCAGCGACACGACAGGGTGGGGAAGCCCCCAGCATTTT. Translation: CASSDTTGWGSPQHF.

V is TRBV29-1 and J is TRBJ2-5; 9 nucleotides match TRBD2. The CDR3 is 15 amino acids. CDR1 SQVTM and CDR2 ANQGSEA come from the germline V gene. V trimming: 4 bases; J trimming: 0 bases; junction bases outside the gene matches: 6. The CDR3 DNA reads as TGCAGCGTTGGCCTAGCGGGGAGCTACCAAGAGACCCAGTACTTC. Translating gives CSVGLAGSYQETQYF.

This clonotype was counted a single time. V and J are TRBV30 and TRBJ1-6; D remains unclear. Trimming shortened V by 1 base and J by 1 base, and 14 bases separated the two germline ends. In germline, CDR1 is GTSNPN, CDR2 SVGIG (reference sequence). The CDR3 has 17 residues. CDR3 amino acids: CAWSDSPRRSYNSPLHF. For the CDR3, the DNA is TGTGCCTGGAGTGACTCTCCCCGCCGGTCCTATAATTCACCCCTCCACTTT.

In this sample, this clonotype turned up a few times. This sequence joins TRBV19 and TRBJ1-2; a possible D gene is TRBD1 (5 bases). Germline loops: CDR1 LNHDA, CDR2 SQIVND (reference sequence). CDR3 length: 14 residues. The V end was cut by 2 bases, the J end by 2 bases, with 9 bases between. The CDR3, as DNA: TGTGCCAGTAGTATACAGGGAGTGAACTATGGCTACACCTTC. This translates into CASSIQGVNYGYTF. Using reference TRBV19 and TRBJ1-2 for the parts outside the CDR3, the full variable domain is DGGITQSPKYLFRKEGQNVTLSCEQNLNHDAMYWYRQDPGQGLRLIYYSQIVNDFQKGDIAEGYSVSREKKESFPLTVTSAQKNPTAFYLCASSIQGVNYGYTFGSGTRLTVV.

The chain combines TRBV30 with TRBJ1-5; possibly TRBD1 for D (5 bases). V was trimmed by 1 base and J by 2 bases, leaving 12 bases between them. Germline CDR1 reads GTSNPN; CDR2 reads SVGIG (reference sequence). This CDR3 has 15 amino acids. CDR3: CAWSEGREGNQPQHF. The CDR3 nucleotides read TGTGCCTGGAGTGAGGGGCGGGAAGGCAATCAGCCCCAGCATTTT. Complete variable domain (other parts from reference TRBV30 and TRBJ1-5): SQTIHQWPATLVQPVGSPLSLECTVEGTSNPNLYWYRQAAGRGLQLLFYSVGIGQISSEVPQNLSASRPQDRQFILSSKKLLLSDSGFYLCAWSEGREGNQPQHFGDGTRLSIL.

This clonotype came up a few times. This chain joins TRBV27 and TRBJ1-1; D not certain. The CDR3 loop spans 12 amino acids. Germline CDR1 and CDR2: MNHEY and SMNVEV (reference sequence). V was cut by 6 bases and J by 1 base, with 6 bases left in between. For the CDR3, the DNA is TGTGCCAGCAGACACGGGAACACTGAAGCTTTCTTT. Translation: CASRHGNTEAFF.

There are a few counts of this clonotype. V gene TRBV21-1 combines with J gene TRBJ2-3; the table's TRBD2 call for D was not verified on the DNA. TRBV21-1 has pseudogene status. This CDR3 is 17 amino acids long. The CDR3 region is CASSKTSSGGYTDTQYF. Here the CDR3 DNA reads TGTGCCAGCAGCAAAACCTCTAGCGGGGGCTACACAGATACGCAGTATTTT.

This clonotype was picked up a small number of times. The V call is TRBV19, the J call TRBJ1-6; D remains ambiguous. Germline V gives CDR1 LNHDA, CDR2 SQIVND (reference sequence). This CDR3 spans 14 amino acids. The V end was cut by 7 bases, the J end by 6 bases, with 13 bases between. The DNA for the CDR3 is TGTGCCAGTACTATTAAGGGATCTAATTCACCCCTCCACTTT. Protein product: CASTIKGSNSPLHF.

A few counts support this clonotype. This chain links TRBV7-3 with TRBJ1-5, with unresolved D. Trimming shortened V by 3 bases and J by 4 bases, and 7 bases separated the two germline ends. The germline gives CDR1 SGHTA, CDR2 FQGTGA. CDR3 length: 13 amino acids. CDR3 amino acids: CASSFDGNQPQHF. The CDR3 DNA reads TGTGCCAGCAGCTTCGACGGGAATCAGCCCCAGCATTTT.

The chain links TRBV2 to TRBJ2-3; D possibly uses TRBD1 or TRBD2 (5 bases each). Looked up from germline, CDR1 is SNHLY and CDR2 is FYNNEI. V lost 6 bases, J lost 6 bases, and 16 bases lay in between. The CDR3 has 14 amino acids. CDR3 DNA sequence: TGTGCCAGCAGGTCCCGTCTAGCAGGGGATACGCAGTATTTT. This encodes CASRSRLAGDTQYF.

The V call is TRBV19, the J call TRBJ1-6; 7 bases line up with TRBD1. CDR1 LNHDA and CDR2 SQIVND come from the germline V gene (reference sequence). CDR3 size: 16 residues. V shed 3 bases and J 7 bases; nucleotides not matched to a gene: 9. The CDR3 sequence is CASSMGAGTENSPLHF. CDR3 bases: TGTGCCAGTAGTATGGGGGCCGGGACAGAGAATTCACCCCTCCACTTT.

The chain uses TRBV23-1 and TRBJ2-3; no clear D. TRBV23-1 is labeled an ORF, and its function is uncertain. Trimming took 1 base from V and 2 from J, leaving 10 bases between them. The CDR3 totals 15 residues. The CDR3 coding sequence is TGCGCCAGCAGTCAATTGGAACCAAACACAGATACGCAGTATTTT. It yields the protein CASSQLEPNTDTQYF.

The rearrangement uses TRBV30 and TRBJ1-6; D remains ambiguous. Germline CDR1 reads GTSNPN; CDR2 reads SVGIG (reference sequence). V was pared by 0 bases and J by 8 bases, with 26 bases between. CDR3 length: 19 residues. The CDR3 coding sequence is TGTGCCTGGAGTGTACTTGCTGACTTGGGTAACTTAGGATATTCACCCCTCCACTTT. This sequence encodes CAWSVLADLGNLGYSPLHF.

The chain is built from TRBV27 and TRBJ2-5; D remains unclear. The CDR3 loop spans 17 amino acids. V lost 4 bases to trimming and J lost 2 bases, with 20 bases between them. In germline, CDR1 is MNHEY, CDR2 SMNVEV (reference sequence). The CDR3 sequence is CASSYAIPTGTQETQYF. CDR3 sequence (DNA): TGTGCCAGCAGTTACGCGATCCCAACCGGAACGCAAGAGACCCAGTACTTC.

The V call is TRBV2, the J call TRBJ1-2, with 9 bases identical to TRBD1. Germline trimming cut 6 bases from V and 8 bases from J; bases unmatched to any gene: 7. Germline CDR1 and CDR2: SNHLY and FYNNEI. CDR3 size: 13 residues. CDR3 nucleotide sequence: TGTGCCAGCAGCGATGACAGGGGGAAAGGCTACACCTTC. It encodes CASSDDRGKGYTF.

The rearrangement uses TRBV28 and TRBJ2-2; a weak D match, TRBD1 (5 bases). The V and J ends lost 9 bases and 3 bases respectively, with 8 bases between them. The germline V gene has CDR1 MDHEN and CDR2 SYDVKM. The CDR3 totals 12 residues. The CDR3 nucleotides read TGTGCCAGTTTGACAGACACCGGGGAGCTGTTTTTT. Residues: CASLTDTGELFF.

This chain connects TRBV5-1 to TRBJ2-3; tentative D call: TRBD1 (6 bases). Germline lookup yields CDR1 SGHRS and CDR2 YFSETQ. The CDR3 runs to 15 residues. The V gene lost 3 bases and the J gene lost 1 base, with 12 bases spanning the gap. The CDR3 is CASSSGRGGTDTQYF. The DNA for the CDR3 is TGCGCCAGCAGCTCTGGCAGGGGCGGCACAGATACGCAGTATTTT.

The chain has TRBV7-8 and TRBJ1-4; 9 nucleotides match TRBD1. V was pared by 7 bases and J by 8 bases, with 8 bases of the junction left unmatched. This CDR3 is 14 amino acids long. Germline V CDR1 and CDR2: SGHVS, FQNEAQ. DNA of the CDR3: TGTGCCAGCACCTACGGGGACAGGGAGGAAAAACTGTTTTTT. It translates to CASTYGDREEKLFF.

The chain couples TRBV30 to TRBJ1-2, with D possibly being TRBD1 (5 bases). Trimming left V 8 bases short and J 3 bases short, with 13 bases between. This CDR3 region has 12 residues. The germline gives CDR1 GTSNPN, CDR2 SVGIG (reference sequence). CDR3 nucleotide sequence: TGTGCCGGTGGGGGAGGGCACTATGGCTACACCTTC. Amino acid sequence: CAGGGGHYGYTF.

The chain couples TRBV5-6 to TRBJ1-2; D not certain. Germline V CDR1 and CDR2: SGHDT, YYEEEE. The germline V and J ends were trimmed by 1 base and 8 bases, with 12 bases remaining between them. The CDR3 consists of 13 residues. The CDR3: CASSLSVLHGYTF. DNA for the CDR3: TGTGCCAGCAGCTTGAGCGTACTGCACGGCTACACCTTC.

The table lists this clonotype with a few counts. The chain carries TRBV30 and TRBJ1-5, with 7 bases lining up with TRBD1. J was trimmed by 6 bases and V by 2 bases; bases with no gene match: 7. Germline CDR1 GTSNPN, CDR2 SVGIG (reference sequence). This CDR3 has 14 amino acids. The CDR3 DNA reads as TGTGCCTGGAGTAATACCCAGGGGGGTCAGCCCCAGCATTTT. Translating it yields CAWSNTQGGQPQHF.

As concerns this clonotype: The junction shows a germline mismatch at one end, possibly a read error. The V call is TRBV7-9, the J call TRBJ1-1, with D tentatively TRBD1 (6 bases). This CDR3 has 15 residues. Germline assignment: CDR1 SEHNR and CDR2 FQNEAQ (reference sequence). In DNA form, the CDR3 reads TGTGCCAGCAGCGTAGCCGGGGGGGCGAACACTGAAGCTTTCTTT. As protein: CASSVAGGANTEAFF.

The gene calls are TRBV6-1 and TRBJ2-2; D gene unclear. The length of the CDR3 is 15 residues. Trimming took 7 bases from V and 4 from J, leaving 16 bases between them. The germline V gene has CDR1 MNHNS and CDR2 SASEGT. In nucleotides, the CDR3 is TGTGCCAGCACGAGAAACGGGTTTTCCACCGGGGAGCTGTTTTTT. It codes for CASTRNGFSTGELFF.

The rearrangement joins TRBV24-1 to TRBJ2-5; 8 bases agree with TRBD2. Trimming removed 1 base from V and 5 bases from J; junction bases left unmatched: 2. CDR1 is KGHDR and CDR2 is SFDVKD in the germline V gene. The CDR3 length is 14 residues. CDR3 amino acids: CATSDFQRGETQYF. In DNA form, the CDR3 reads TGTGCCACCAGTGATTTCCAGCGGGGGGAGACCCAGTACTTC.